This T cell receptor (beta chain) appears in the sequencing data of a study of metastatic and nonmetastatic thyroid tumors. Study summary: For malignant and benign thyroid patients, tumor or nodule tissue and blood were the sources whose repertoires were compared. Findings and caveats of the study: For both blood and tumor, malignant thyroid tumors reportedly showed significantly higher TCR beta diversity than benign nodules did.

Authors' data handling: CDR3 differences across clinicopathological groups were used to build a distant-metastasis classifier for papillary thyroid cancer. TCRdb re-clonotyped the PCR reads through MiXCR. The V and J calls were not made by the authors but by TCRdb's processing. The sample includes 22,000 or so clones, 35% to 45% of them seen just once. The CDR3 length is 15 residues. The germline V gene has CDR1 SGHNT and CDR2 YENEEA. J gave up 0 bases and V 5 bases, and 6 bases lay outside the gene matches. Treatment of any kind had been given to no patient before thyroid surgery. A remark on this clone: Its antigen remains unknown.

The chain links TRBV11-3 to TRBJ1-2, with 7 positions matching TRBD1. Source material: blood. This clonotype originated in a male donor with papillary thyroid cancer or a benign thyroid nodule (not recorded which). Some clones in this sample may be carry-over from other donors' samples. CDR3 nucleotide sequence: TGTGCCAGCAGCCCTCGGACAGGATCTAACTATGGCTACACCTTC. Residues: CASSPRTGSNYGYTF.